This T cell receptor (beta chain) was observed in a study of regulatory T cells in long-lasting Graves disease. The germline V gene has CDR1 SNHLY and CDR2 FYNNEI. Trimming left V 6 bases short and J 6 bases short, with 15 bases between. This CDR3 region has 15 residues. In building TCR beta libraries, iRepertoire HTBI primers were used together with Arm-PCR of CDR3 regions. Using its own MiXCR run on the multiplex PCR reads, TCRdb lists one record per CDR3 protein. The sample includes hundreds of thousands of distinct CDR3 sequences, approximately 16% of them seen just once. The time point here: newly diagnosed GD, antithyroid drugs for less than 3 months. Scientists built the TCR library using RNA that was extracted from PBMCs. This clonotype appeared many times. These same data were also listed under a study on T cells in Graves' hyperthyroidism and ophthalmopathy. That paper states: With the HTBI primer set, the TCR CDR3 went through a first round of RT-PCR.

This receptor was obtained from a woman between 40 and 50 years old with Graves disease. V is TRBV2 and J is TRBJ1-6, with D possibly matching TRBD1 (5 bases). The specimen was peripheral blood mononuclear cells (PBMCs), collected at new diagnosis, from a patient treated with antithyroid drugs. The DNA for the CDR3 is TGTGCCAGCAGCGCGAATGGGGGGTCTAATTCACCCCTCCACTTT. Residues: CASSANGGSNSPLHF.